Described below is a single TCR beta chain sequence and its context. There is no known antigen for this receptor. Base qualities are missing; no much larger clone stands one base away. For sequencing, an Illumina HiSeq 2500 was employed. Quantitative 5'-RACE with molecular barcodes was the method used to prepare the TCR beta libraries. From the authors' description of their analysis: To identify disease-linked TCR variants, a new computational method was used, one built on a probabilistic model of VDJ rearrangement. TCRdb reprocessing: public reads trimmed at Q25 with fastp, clones called with MiXCR, in-frame beta chains kept. CDR3 protein duplicates are merged, each entry listing the most common genes and DNA. TCRdb assigned the V and J calls; the authors' analysis was not used. Across this sample there are about 340,000 distinct CDR3 sequences, with around 15% seen only once. The ten largest make up around 1% of the sample.

The CDR3, from cysteine to phenylalanine, totals 12 residues. Of all the DNA, just the CDR3 is kept, 36 bases in frame from base 1. A distance of 5 bases separates the germline ends of V and J, which lose 3 bases and 6 bases respectively. The germline V gene (reference sequence) yields LGHDT for CDR1 and YNNKEL for CDR2. This record belongs to a study of CD8 T cells in ankylosing spondylitis (dated by TCRdb to 2015 to 2018). About the full investigation: The study set out to find disease-linked TCR variants by profiling T cell receptor beta repertoires in ankylosing spondylitis patients and healthy donors. The whole study cohort included some 100 healthy donors and 25 ankylosing spondylitis patients. Peripheral blood samples were taken, and synovial fluid was additionally collected from ankylosing spondylitis patients. Here is what the overall study found, with its caveats: A TCR beta motif made up of several highly homologous amino acid variants appeared to be characteristic of blood from ankylosing spondylitis patients. According to the report, matched synovial fluid samples from ankylosing spondylitis patients were significantly enriched for the disease-linked clones. Some motif variants had previously been reported in the synovial fluid and blood of reactive arthritis patients, which suggests shared mechanisms of disease initiation. The disease-linked clones showed a CD8+ phenotype and occurred at relatively low frequencies in peripheral blood.

The chain is made from TRBV3-1 and TRBJ2-2; the D gene cannot be resolved reliably. This sequence was found in a male donor with ankylosing spondylitis or in good health (not recorded which). Sample: blood, either unsorted or a sorted T cell fraction (not recorded which). The base sequence is TGTGCCAGCAGCCAGGGCGCCGGGGAGCTGTTTTTT. It specifies CASSQGAGELFF.